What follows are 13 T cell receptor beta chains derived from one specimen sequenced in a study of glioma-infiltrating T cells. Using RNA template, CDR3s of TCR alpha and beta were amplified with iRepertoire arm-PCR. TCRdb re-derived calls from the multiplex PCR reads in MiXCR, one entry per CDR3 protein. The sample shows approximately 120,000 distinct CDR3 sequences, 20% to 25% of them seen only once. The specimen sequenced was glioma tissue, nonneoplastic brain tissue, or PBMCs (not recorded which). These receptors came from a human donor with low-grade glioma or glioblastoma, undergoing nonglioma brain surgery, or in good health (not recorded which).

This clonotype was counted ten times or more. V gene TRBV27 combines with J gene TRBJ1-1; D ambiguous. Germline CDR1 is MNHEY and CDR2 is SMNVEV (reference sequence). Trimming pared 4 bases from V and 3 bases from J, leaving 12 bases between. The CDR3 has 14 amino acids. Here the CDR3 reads CASSSDEPDTEAFF. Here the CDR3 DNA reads TGTGCCAGCAGTTCCGATGAACCGGACACTGAAGCTTTCTTT.

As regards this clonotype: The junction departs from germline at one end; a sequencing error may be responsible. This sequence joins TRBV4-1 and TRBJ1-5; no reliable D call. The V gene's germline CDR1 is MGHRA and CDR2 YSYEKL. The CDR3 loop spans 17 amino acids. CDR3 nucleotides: TGCGCCAGCAGCCAAGATCCGCAGATTTATAGCAATAAGCCCCAGCATTTT. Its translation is CASSQDPQIYSNKPQHF.

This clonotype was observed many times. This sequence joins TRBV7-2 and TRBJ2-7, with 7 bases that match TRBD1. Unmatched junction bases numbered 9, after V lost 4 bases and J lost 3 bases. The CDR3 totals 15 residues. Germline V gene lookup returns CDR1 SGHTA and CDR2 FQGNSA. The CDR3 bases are TGTGCCAGCAGCTCCGGACAGGTTCACAACTACGAGCAGTACTTC. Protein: CASSSGQVHNYEQYF.

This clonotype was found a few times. The CDR3 bases are TGTGCCATCAGTGAGGAAGGGCTGTATGGCTACACCTTC. It translates to CAISEEGLYGYTF. The V and J genes are TRBV10-3 and TRBJ1-2; D is uncertain. Trimming shortened V by 2 bases and J by 5 bases, and 9 bases separated the two germline ends. Germline CDR1 is ENHRY and CDR2 is SYGVKD. This CDR3 has 13 amino acids.

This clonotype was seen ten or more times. CDR3 nucleotide sequence: TGTGCCAGTAGAATGACAGAATTCAACACTGAAGCTTTCTTT. Encoded protein: CASRMTEFNTEAFF. J is TRBJ1-1 and V is TRBV19, with a tentative D call TRBD1 (5 bases). V shed 6 bases and J shed 2 bases, with 13 bases lying between them. The CDR3 is 14 residues long. Per the germline V gene, CDR1 is LNHDA and CDR2 is SQIVND (reference sequence).

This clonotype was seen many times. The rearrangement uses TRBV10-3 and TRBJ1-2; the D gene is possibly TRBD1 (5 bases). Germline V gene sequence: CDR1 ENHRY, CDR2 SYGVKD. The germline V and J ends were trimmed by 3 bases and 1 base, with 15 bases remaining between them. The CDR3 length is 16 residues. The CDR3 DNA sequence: TGTGCCATCAGTGATCCAGGGCCCGACTTTAACTATGGCTACACCTTC. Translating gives CAISDPGPDFNYGYTF.

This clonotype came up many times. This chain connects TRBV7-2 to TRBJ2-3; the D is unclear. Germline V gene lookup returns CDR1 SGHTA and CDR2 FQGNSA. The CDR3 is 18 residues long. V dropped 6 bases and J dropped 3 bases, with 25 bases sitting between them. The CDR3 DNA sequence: TGTGCCAGCAGTTCACTCACTTCTAGGGCCACCCCGACAGATACGCAGTATTTT. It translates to CASSSLTSRATPTDTQYF.

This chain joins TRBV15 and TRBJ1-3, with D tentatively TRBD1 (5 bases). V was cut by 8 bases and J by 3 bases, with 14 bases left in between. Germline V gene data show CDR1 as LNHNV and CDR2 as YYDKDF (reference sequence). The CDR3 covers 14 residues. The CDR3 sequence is CATLPGGSGNTIYF. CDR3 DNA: TGTGCCACCCTACCGGGGGGTAGTGGAAACACCATATATTTT.

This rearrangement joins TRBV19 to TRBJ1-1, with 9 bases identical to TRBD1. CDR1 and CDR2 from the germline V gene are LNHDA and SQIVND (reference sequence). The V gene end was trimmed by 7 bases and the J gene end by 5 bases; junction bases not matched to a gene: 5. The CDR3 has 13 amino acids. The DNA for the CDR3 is TGTGCCAGTACCCCAGGACAGGGGACTGAAGCTTTCTTT. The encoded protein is CASTPGQGTEAFF.

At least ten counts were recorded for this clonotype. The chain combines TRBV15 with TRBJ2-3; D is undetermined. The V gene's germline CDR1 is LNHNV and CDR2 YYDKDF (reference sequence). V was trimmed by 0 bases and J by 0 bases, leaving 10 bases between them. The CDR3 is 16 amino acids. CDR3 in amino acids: CATSRDPGPSTDTQYF. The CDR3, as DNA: TGTGCCACCAGCAGAGATCCCGGCCCTAGCACAGATACGCAGTATTTT. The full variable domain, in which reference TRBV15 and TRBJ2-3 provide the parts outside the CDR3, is DAMVIQNPRYQVTQFGKPVTLSCSQTLNHNVMYWYQQKSSQAPKLLFHYYDKDFNNEADTPDNFQSRRPNTSFCFLDIRSPGLGDTAMYLCATSRDPGPSTDTQYFGPGTRLTVL.

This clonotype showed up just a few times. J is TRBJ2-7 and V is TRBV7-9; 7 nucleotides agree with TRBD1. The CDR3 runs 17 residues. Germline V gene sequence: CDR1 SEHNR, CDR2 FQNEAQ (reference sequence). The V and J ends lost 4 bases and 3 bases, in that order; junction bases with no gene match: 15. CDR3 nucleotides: TGTGCCAGCAGCTACCCCCGGTGGGACAGTACTAACTACGAGCAGTACTTC. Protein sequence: CASSYPRWDSTNYEQYF.

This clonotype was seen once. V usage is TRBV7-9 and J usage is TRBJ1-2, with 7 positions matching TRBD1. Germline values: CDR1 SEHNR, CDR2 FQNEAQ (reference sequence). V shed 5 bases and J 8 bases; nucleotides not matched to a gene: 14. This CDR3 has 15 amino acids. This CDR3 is CASSRSRDRENGYTF. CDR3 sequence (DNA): TGTGCCAGCAGCCGGTCCCGAGACAGGGAGAACGGCTACACCTTC.

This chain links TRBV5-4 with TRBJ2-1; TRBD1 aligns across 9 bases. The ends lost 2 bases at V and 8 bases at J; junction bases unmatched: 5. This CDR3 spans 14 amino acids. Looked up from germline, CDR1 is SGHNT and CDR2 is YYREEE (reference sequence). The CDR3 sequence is CASSLEGQGDEQFF. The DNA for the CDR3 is TGTGCCAGCAGCTTAGAGGGACAGGGCGATGAGCAGTTCTTC.